This T cell receptor beta chain was recorded in a study of T cells in localized non-small cell lung cancer. The method was immunoSEQ multiplex PCR; TCRdb's version includes in-frame clones alone and lacks a portion of them. This repertoire shows tens of thousands of clones, around 90% found once; its top ten account for about 14%. General study results and limits: A higher density of T cells in blood coincided with extended overall survival. Sequence data derive from only one tumor region, so heterogeneity remains possible. Out of the top 100 tumor clones, a median around 56 were seen in adjacent lung. The study found T cell clonality highest in uninvolved adjacent lung, above tumor.

In regard to this clone: Its antigen is not identified.

Sequences were derived from peripheral blood, sampled before any cancer treatment. The clonotype comes from a male donor aged 60 or over with stage I lung adenocarcinoma.

The CDR3 region is CAWNPGANVLTF. The CDR3 bases are TGTGCCTGGAATCCTGGGGCCAACGTCCTGACTTTC. The chain is built from TRBV30 and TRBJ2-6; D unresolved. Germline assignment: CDR1 GTSNPN and CDR2 SVGIG (reference sequence). This CDR3 region has 12 residues. V was clipped by 4 bases and J by 2 bases, with 3 bases between them. Full variable domain (missing parts from reference TRBV30 and TRBJ2-6): SQTIHQWPATLVQPVGSPLSLECTVEGTSNPNLYWYRQAAGRGLQLLFYSVGIGQISSEVPQNLSASRPQDRQFILSSKKLLLSDSGFYLCAWNPGANVLTFGAGSRLTVL.